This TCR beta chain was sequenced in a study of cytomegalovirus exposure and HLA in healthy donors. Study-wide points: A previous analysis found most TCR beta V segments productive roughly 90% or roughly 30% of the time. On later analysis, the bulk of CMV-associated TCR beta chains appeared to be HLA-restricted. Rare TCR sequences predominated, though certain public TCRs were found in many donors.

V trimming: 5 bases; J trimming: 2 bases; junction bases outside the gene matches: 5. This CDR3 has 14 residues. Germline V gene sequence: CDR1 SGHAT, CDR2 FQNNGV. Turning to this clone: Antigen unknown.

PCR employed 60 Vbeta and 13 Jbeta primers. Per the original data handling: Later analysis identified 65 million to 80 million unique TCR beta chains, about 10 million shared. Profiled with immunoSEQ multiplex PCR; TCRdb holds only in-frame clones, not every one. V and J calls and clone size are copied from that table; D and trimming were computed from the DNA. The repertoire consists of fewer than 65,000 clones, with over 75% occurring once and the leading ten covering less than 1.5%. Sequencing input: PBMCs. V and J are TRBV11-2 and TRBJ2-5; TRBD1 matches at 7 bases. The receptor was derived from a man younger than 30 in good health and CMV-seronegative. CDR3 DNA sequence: TGTGCCAGCAGCCCGAGACAGGGTCAAGAGACCCAGTACTTC. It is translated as CASSPRQGQETQYF.